This T cell receptor beta chain was documented in a study of response to subunit inactivated influenza vaccine. Notes on the study in general: With each seasonal influenza vaccination, the authors suggested, few new T cells are recruited.

TCRdb analysed the RT-PCR reads with MiXCR anew, one entry per CDR3 protein. The data hold 500,000 to 600,000 distinct CDR3 sequences, with approximately 13% observed a single time. A word on this clonotype: Antigen unknown.

Germline CDR1 SGHRS, CDR2 YFSETQ. J was trimmed by 3 bases and V by 6 bases; bases with no gene match: 7. This CDR3 has 14 residues. The sequence was collected from a middle-aged man who received an inactivated influenza vaccine. Sequencing was performed on PBMCs from blood, taken more than 35 days after vaccination. V usage is TRBV5-1 and J usage is TRBJ2-7; TRBD2 agrees at 9 bases. CDR3 amino acids: CASKPSSGGYEQYF. The CDR3 region has the DNA TGCGCCAGCAAACCCAGTAGCGGGGGCTACGAGCAGTACTTC.